These 20 T cell receptor beta chains were all obtained from the same sample, sequenced in a study of T cells after yellow fever vaccination. Each CDR3 protein gets one entry after TCRdb re-called the 5' RACE reads with MiXCR. Of roughly 500,000 distinct CDR3 sequences listed, about a fifth are singletons. This specimen consisted of PBMCs, obtained 15 days after the yellow fever booster vaccination. All receptors derive from a man aged 25-45 years who received the YFV17D yellow fever vaccine.

DNA for the CDR3: TGTGCCAGCAGACCCATGGGACAGGGGAAGTCCGAGCAGTACTTC. Its translation is CASRPMGQGKSEQYF. The V call is TRBV6-1, the J call TRBJ2-7; 10 bases are shared with TRBD1. CDR3 length: 15 amino acids. V shed 6 bases and J 6 bases; nucleotides not matched to a gene: 11. The germline V gene has CDR1 MNHNS and CDR2 SASEGT.

V usage is TRBV5-4 and J usage is TRBJ2-3; no firm D call. The CDR3 extends over 16 amino acids. Per the germline V gene, CDR1 is SGHNT and CDR2 is YYREEE (reference sequence). Trimming pared 4 bases from V and 0 bases from J, leaving 15 bases between. The CDR3 spells CASSPRALTSTDTQYF. The CDR3 nucleotides are TGTGCCAGCAGCCCCCGAGCCCTGACTAGCACAGATACGCAGTATTTT.

The chain links TRBV4-2 to TRBJ1-6, with 7 bases matching TRBD1. CDR1 LGHNA and CDR2 YNFKEQ come from the germline V gene. There are 18 residues in the CDR3. The junction had 16 bases not matched to a gene; V was cut back by 4 bases and J by 7 bases. The CDR3 loop is CASSPTGAPGDWNSPLHF. For the CDR3, the DNA is TGTGCCAGCAGCCCAACAGGGGCACCAGGTGATTGGAATTCACCCCTCCACTTT.

The chain couples TRBV7-2 to TRBJ2-7, with 9 bases that match TRBD2. Germline loops: CDR1 SGHTA, CDR2 FQGNSA. There are 15 residues in the CDR3. The V gene end was trimmed by 7 bases and the J gene end by 4 bases; junction bases not matched to a gene: 11. The CDR3 DNA follows: TGTGCCAGCACCAACCCGGGGACTAGCTTATACGAGCAGTACTTC. It yields the protein CASTNPGTSLYEQYF. The whole variable domain, remainder taken from reference TRBV7-2 and TRBJ2-7, is GAGVSQSPSNKVTEKGKDVELRCDPISGHTALYWYRQSLGQGLEFLIYFQGNSAPDKSGLPSDRFSAERTGGSVSTLTIQRTQQEDSAVYLCASTNPGTSLYEQYFGPGTRLTVT.

A few counts support this clonotype. The J gene is TRBJ2-1, the V gene TRBV24-1; TRBD2 agrees at 7 bases. Germline CDR1 is KGHDR and CDR2 is SFDVKD. The CDR3 totals 16 residues. V lost 7 bases, J lost 1 base, and 9 bases stayed unmatched. The CDR3 DNA reads as TGTGCCACCAGCCCGGGGCGGGGGTCGTCCTACAATGAGCAGTTCTTC. Translation: CATSPGRGSSYNEQFF.

This clonotype was counted a few times. The chain links TRBV6-1 to TRBJ2-3; TRBD1 aligns across 9 bases. Trimming cost V 7 bases and J 7 bases; bases outside gene matches: 9. This CDR3 is built from 14 residues. Germline CDR1 reads MNHNS; CDR2 reads SASEGT. The CDR3 DNA reads as TGTGCCAGCACCAAGGGACAGGGATGGCATACGCAGTATTTT. Translation: CASTKGQGWHTQYF.

The gene calls are TRBV29-1 and TRBJ2-7; the D call may be TRBD1 or TRBD2 (5 bases each). The ends were cut back, 7 bases at V and 7 bases at J, with 20 bases in the middle. This CDR3 has 13 residues. In germline, CDR1 is SQVTM, CDR2 ANQGSEA. The CDR3 coding sequence is TGCAGCGCCAGAGGGGCCTTCATGGGGGAGCAGTACTTC. Translating it yields CSARGAFMGEQYF.

This clonotype was counted a few times. J is TRBJ1-5 and V is TRBV20-1, with a tentative D call TRBD1 (5 bases). Germline V gives CDR1 DFQATT, CDR2 SNEGSKA (reference sequence). V lost 6 bases to trimming and J lost 2 bases, with 17 bases between them. The CDR3 consists of 15 residues. CDR3 sequence: CSALLGGSGNQPQHF. CDR3 sequence (DNA): TGCAGTGCACTCCTCGGGGGTTCAGGCAATCAGCCCCAGCATTTT.

This chain connects TRBV19 to TRBJ1-1; 7 positions match TRBD1. Trimming at V came to 6 bases and at J to 0 bases, leaving 13 bases not matched to a gene. This CDR3 is 17 amino acids long. Germline CDR1 reads LNHDA; CDR2 reads SQIVND (reference sequence). This CDR3 is CASRMATGRWLNTEAFF. The CDR3 DNA sequence: TGTGCCAGTAGGATGGCGACAGGGAGGTGGTTGAACACTGAAGCTTTCTTT.

The V gene is TRBV6-2 or TRBV6-3, the J gene TRBJ2-7, with TRBD2 as a possible D gene (5 bases). This CDR3 has 15 residues. The V gene lost 6 bases and the J gene lost 0 bases, with 15 bases spanning the gap. Germline-derived CDR1 and CDR2 are MNHEY and SVGEGT. CDR3 coding DNA: TGTGCCAGCAGACCACTAGTGCCAAGCTCCTACGAGCAGTACTTC. This codes for CASRPLVPSSYEQYF.

The chain is built from TRBV3-1 and TRBJ2-3; 7 bases agree with TRBD1. Germline V gene data show CDR1 as LGHDT and CDR2 as YNNKEL (reference sequence). This CDR3 is 16 amino acids long. V shed 5 bases and J 2 bases; nucleotides not matched to a gene: 10. CDR3 DNA sequence: TGTGCCAGCAGCGTAGCCGGGACAGCTTTCACAGATACGCAGTATTTT. This codes for CASSVAGTAFTDTQYF.

This chain connects TRBV2 to TRBJ1-5, with D tentatively TRBD1 (6 bases). The V gene lost 8 bases and the J gene lost 7 bases, with 18 bases spanning the gap. Germline CDR1 and CDR2: SNHLY and FYNNEI. The CDR3 sequence is 14 residues long. The CDR3 nucleotides are TGTGCCAGCCACCAAGGATTGAGGGGGCAGCCCCAGCATTTT. Its translation is CASHQGLRGQPQHF.

This rearrangement joins TRBV20-1 to TRBJ2-5, with D perhaps matching TRBD1 (5 bases). The CDR3 has 16 amino acids. The germline gives CDR1 DFQATT, CDR2 SNEGSKA (reference sequence). V shed 0 bases and J shed 4 bases, with 18 bases lying between them. CDR3 sequence: CSARDRNRLLAETQYF. In DNA form, the CDR3 reads TGCAGTGCTAGAGACCGAAACAGGTTATTAGCAGAGACCCAGTACTTC.

This clonotype was counted only a few times. The rearrangement joins TRBV18 to TRBJ2-7, with D uncertain. Germline V gene data show CDR1 as KGHSH and CDR2 as LQKENI. Trimming stripped 3 bases from V and 2 bases from J, with 11 bases between. The CDR3 has 14 residues. The CDR3 loop is CASSPSWVAYEQYF. The CDR3 region has the DNA TGTGCCAGCTCACCCAGCTGGGTGGCCTACGAGCAGTACTTC.

This clonotype has just a few counts. V is TRBV11-2 and J is TRBJ1-2; no firm D call. V lost 0 bases and J 8 bases, leaving 13 bases between the germline ends. The CDR3 runs to 14 residues. Germline loops: CDR1 SGHAT, CDR2 FQNNGV. The CDR3: CASSLESRTSGYTF. CDR3 sequence (DNA): TGTGCCAGCAGCTTAGAGTCCAGGACTTCGGGCTACACCTTC. Full variable domain (missing parts from reference TRBV11-2 and TRBJ1-2): EAGVAQSPRYKIIEKRQSVAFWCNPISGHATLYWYQQILGQGPKLLIQFQNNGVVDDSQLPKDRFSAERLKGVDSTLKIQPAKLEDSAVYLCASSLESRTSGYTFGSGTRLTVV.

The chain joins TRBV6-2 or TRBV6-3 to TRBJ2-2; 8 positions match TRBD2. J was trimmed by 0 bases and V by 7 bases; bases with no gene match: 4. The germline V gene has CDR1 MNHEY and CDR2 SVGEGT. There are 15 residues in the CDR3. The CDR3 coding sequence is TGTGCCAGCACCCTACTAGCGGCGAACACCGGGGAGCTGTTTTTT. It yields the protein CASTLLAANTGELFF.

The chain links TRBV6-2 or TRBV6-3 to TRBJ2-7, with 8 bases aligning to TRBD2. V was clipped by 4 bases and J by 0 bases; unmatched bases: 8. Germline V gene sequence: CDR1 MNHEY, CDR2 SVGEGT. This CDR3 comprises 16 residues. The CDR3 DNA is TGTGCCAGCAGTTTAAGCGGGAGCGTTAGCTCCTACGAGCAGTACTTC. Residues: CASSLSGSVSSYEQYF.

This clonotype has just a few counts. The chain employs TRBV11-2 and TRBJ2-7; tentatively, D is TRBD2 (5 bases). The V end lost 1 base, the J end lost 6 bases, and 22 bases lay between the germline ends. CDR3 size: 17 residues. CDR1 and CDR2 from the germline V gene are SGHAT and FQNNGV. Here the CDR3 reads CASSLGLGSATGSEQYF. The CDR3 DNA reads as TGTGCCAGCAGCTTAGGGTTGGGGTCAGCAACGGGAAGCGAGCAGTACTTC.

This clonotype was found a few times. The chain uses TRBV12-3 or TRBV12-4 and TRBJ2-1; TRBD2 matches at 11 bases. The CDR3 length is 15 residues. The ends lost 7 bases at V and 7 bases at J; junction bases unmatched: 9. The CDR3 here is CASTSSGTSGNEQFF. CDR3 DNA: TGTGCCAGCACCTCGAGCGGGACTAGCGGAAATGAGCAGTTCTTC.

This clonotype showed up just a few times. The chain has TRBV12-3 or TRBV12-4 and TRBJ2-7, with 7 bases lining up with TRBD1. The V and J ends lost 5 bases and 4 bases, in that order; junction bases with no gene match: 8. The CDR3 is made up of 14 amino acids. The CDR3 loop reads CASSDRDRQYEQYF. The DNA for the CDR3 is TGTGCCAGCAGTGACAGGGACAGACAATACGAGCAGTACTTC.